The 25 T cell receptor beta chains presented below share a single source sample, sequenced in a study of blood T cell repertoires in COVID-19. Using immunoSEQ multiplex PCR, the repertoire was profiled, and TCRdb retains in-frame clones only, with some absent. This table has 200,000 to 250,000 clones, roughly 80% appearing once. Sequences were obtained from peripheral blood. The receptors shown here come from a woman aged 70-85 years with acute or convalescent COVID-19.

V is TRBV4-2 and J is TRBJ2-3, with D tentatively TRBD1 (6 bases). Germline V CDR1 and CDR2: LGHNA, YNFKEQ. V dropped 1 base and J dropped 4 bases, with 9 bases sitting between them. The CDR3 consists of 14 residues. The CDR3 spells CASSQGDTADTQYF. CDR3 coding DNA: TGTGCCAGCAGCCAAGGGGACACGGCAGATACGCAGTATTTT.

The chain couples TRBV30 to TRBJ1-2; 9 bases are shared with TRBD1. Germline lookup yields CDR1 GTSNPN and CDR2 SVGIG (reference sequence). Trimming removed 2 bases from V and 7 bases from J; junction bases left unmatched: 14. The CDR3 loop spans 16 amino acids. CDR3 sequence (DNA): TGTGCCTGGAGTCCCGACAGGGGGATTAACCTTCCTGGCTACACCTTC. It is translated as CAWSPDRGINLPGYTF. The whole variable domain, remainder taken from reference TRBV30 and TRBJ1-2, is SQTIHQWPATLVQPVGSPLSLECTVEGTSNPNLYWYRQAAGRGLQLLFYSVGIGQISSEVPQNLSASRPQDRQFILSSKKLLLSDSGFYLCAWSPDRGINLPGYTFGSGTRLTVV.

CDR3 sequence: CASSRETGAEQYF. DNA for the CDR3: TGTGCCAGCAGCCGAGAGACAGGGGCCGAGCAGTACTTC. The V call is TRBV4-2, the J call TRBJ2-7; 8 bases fit TRBD1. Per germline, CDR1 LGHNA and CDR2 YNFKEQ. There are 13 residues in the CDR3. J lost 6 bases, V lost 4 bases, and 5 bases had no gene match.

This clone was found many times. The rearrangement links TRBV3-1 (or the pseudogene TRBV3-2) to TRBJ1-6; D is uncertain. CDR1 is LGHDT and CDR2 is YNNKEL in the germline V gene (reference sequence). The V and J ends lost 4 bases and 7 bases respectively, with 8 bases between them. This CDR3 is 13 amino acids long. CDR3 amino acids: CASSLSGNSPLHF. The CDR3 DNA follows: TGTGCCAGCAGCCTATCGGGGAATTCACCCCTCCACTTT.

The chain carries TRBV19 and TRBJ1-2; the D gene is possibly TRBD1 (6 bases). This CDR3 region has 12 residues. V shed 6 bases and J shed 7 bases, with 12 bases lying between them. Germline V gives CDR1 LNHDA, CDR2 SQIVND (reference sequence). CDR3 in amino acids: CASSFQGSGYTF. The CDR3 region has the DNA TGTGCCAGTAGCTTTCAGGGGTCTGGCTACACCTTC.

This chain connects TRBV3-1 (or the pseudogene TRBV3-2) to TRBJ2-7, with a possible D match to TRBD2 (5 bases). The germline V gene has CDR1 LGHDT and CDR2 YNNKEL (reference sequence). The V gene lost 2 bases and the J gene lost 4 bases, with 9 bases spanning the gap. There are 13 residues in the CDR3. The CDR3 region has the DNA TGTGCCAGCAGCCAACCCGGAGGATACGAGCAGTACTTC. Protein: CASSQPGGYEQYF.

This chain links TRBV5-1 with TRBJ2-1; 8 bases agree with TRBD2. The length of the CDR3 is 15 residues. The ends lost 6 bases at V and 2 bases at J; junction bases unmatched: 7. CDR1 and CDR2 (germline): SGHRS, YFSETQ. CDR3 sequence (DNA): TGCGCCAGCACCTGGGGCGGGAGGCCCTACAATGAGCAGTTCTTC. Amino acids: CASTWGGRPYNEQFF.

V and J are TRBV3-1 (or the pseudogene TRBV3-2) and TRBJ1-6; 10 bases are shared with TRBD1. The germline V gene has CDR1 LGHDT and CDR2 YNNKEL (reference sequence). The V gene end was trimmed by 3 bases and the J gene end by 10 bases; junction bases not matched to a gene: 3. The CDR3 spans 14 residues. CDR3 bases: TGTGCCAGCAGCCAGGGACAGGGGAAGTCACCCCTCCACTTT. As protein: CASSQGQGKSPLHF.

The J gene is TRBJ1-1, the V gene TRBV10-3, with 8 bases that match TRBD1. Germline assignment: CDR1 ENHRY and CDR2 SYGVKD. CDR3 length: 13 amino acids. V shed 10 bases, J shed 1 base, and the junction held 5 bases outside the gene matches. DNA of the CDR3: TGTGCCACCGGACAGGGAGGGAACACTGAAGCTTTCTTT. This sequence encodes CATGQGGNTEAFF.

CDR3 region: CASSQEGTGREKLFF. CDR3 DNA sequence: TGTGCCAGCAGCCAAGAAGGGACAGGGCGCGAAAAACTGTTTTTT. The gene calls are TRBV4-2 and TRBJ1-4; TRBD1 matches at 9 bases. Trimming took 0 bases from V and 8 from J; bases not matched to a gene: 4. The CDR3 runs to 15 residues. Germline lookup yields CDR1 LGHNA and CDR2 YNFKEQ.

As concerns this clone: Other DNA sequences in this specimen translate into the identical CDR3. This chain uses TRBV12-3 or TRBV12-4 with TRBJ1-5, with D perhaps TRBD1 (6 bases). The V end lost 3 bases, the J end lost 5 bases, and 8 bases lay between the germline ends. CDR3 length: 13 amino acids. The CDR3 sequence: CASSLAGDQPQHF. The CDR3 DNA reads TGTGCCAGCAGTTTGGCAGGGGATCAGCCCCAGCATTTT.

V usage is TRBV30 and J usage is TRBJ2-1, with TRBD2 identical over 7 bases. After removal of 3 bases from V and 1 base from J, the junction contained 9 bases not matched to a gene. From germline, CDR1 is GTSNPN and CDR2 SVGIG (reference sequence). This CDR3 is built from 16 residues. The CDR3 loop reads CAWSLWGGGSYNEQFF. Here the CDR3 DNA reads TGTGCCTGGAGCCTGTGGGGGGGTGGGTCCTACAATGAGCAGTTCTTC.

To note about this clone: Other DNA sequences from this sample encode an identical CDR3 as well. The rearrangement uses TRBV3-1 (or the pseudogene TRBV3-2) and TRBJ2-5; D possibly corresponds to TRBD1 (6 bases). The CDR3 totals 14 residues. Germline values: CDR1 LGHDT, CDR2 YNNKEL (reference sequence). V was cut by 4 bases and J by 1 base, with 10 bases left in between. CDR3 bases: TGTGCCAGCAGCCGAGGACAGACCCAAGAGACCCAGTACTTC. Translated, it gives CASSRGQTQETQYF.

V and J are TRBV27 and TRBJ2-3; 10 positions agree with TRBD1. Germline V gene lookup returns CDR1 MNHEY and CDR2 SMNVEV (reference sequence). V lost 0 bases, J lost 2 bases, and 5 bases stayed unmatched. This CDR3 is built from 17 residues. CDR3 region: CASSLSRQGAITDTQYF. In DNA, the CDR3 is TGTGCCAGCAGTTTATCTAGACAGGGGGCTATCACAGATACGCAGTATTTT.

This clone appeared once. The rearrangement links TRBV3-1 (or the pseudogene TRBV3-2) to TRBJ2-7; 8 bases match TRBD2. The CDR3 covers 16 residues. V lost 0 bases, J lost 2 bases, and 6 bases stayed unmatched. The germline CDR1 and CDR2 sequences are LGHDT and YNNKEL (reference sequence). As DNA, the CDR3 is TGTGCCAGCAGCCAAGAGTCCCTAGCGGGTACCTACGAGCAGTACTTC. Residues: CASSQESLAGTYEQYF.

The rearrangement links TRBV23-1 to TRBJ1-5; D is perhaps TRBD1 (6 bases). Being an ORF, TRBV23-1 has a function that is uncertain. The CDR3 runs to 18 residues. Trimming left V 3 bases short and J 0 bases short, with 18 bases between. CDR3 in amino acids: CASSHQGQTIHSNQPQHF. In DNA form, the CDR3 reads TGCGCCAGCAGTCACCAAGGACAGACGATCCATAGCAATCAGCCCCAGCATTTT.

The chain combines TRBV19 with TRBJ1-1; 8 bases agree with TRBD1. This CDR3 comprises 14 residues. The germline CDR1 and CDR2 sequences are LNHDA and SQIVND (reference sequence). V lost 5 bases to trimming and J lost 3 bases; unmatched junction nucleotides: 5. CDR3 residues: CASSSQGGDTEAFF. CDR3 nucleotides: TGTGCCAGTAGTTCACAGGGGGGAGACACTGAAGCTTTCTTT.

The CDR3: CASSLGGAGPYEQYF. Written as DNA, the CDR3 is TGTGCCAGCAGTTTGGGCGGAGCGGGACCCTACGAGCAGTACTTC. The gene calls are TRBV28 and TRBJ2-7; TRBD2 matches 7 bases. The germline gives CDR1 MDHEN, CDR2 SYDVKM. This CDR3 region has 15 residues. Losses at the gene ends were 3 bases for V and 2 bases for J; bases not matched to a gene: 7.

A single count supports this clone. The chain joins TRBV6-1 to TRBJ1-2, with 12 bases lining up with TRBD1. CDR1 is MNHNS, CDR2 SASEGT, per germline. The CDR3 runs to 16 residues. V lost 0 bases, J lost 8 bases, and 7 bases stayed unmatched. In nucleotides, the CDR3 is TGTGCCAGCAGTGAAGCGCTTGGGGACAGGGGGCGCGGCTACACCTTC. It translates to CASSEALGDRGRGYTF.

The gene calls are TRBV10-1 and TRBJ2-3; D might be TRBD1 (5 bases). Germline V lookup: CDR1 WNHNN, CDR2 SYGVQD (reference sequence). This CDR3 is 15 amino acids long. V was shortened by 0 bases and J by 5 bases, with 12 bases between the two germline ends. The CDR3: CASSESGQGGDTQYF. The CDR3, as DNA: TGCGCCAGCAGTGAGTCGGGGCAGGGTGGAGATACGCAGTATTTT.

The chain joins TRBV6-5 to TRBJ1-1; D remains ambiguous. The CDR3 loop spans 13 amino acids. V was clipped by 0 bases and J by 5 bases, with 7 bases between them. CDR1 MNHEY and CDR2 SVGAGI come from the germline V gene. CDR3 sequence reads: CASSYSPETEAFF. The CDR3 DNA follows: TGTGCCAGCAGTTACTCGCCGGAGACTGAAGCTTTCTTT.

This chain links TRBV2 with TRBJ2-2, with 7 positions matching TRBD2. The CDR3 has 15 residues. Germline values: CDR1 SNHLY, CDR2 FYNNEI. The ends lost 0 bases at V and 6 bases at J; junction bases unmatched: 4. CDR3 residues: CASSEAGGPAGELFF. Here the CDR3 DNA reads TGTGCCAGCAGTGAAGCGGGAGGGCCCGCCGGGGAGCTGTTTTTT.

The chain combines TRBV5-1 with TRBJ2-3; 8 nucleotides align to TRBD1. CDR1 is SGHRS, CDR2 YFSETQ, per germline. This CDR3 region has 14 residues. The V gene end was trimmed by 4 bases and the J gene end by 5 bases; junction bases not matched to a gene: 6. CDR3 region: CASSRQGIRDTQYF. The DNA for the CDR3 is TGCGCCAGCAGCCGACAGGGGATTAGAGATACGCAGTATTTT. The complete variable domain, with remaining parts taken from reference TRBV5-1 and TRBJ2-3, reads KAGVTQTPRYLIKTRGQQVTLSCSPISGHRSVSWYQQTPGQGLQFLFEYFSETQRNKGNFPGRFSGRQFSNSRSEMNVSTLELGDSALYLCASSRQGIRDTQYFGPGTRLTVL.

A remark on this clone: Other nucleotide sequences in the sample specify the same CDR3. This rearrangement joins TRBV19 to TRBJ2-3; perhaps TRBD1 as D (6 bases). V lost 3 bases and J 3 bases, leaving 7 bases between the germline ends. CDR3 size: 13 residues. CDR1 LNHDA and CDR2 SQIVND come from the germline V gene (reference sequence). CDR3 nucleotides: TGTGCCAGTAGTATTAGGGGGACAGATACGCAGTATTTT. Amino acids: CASSIRGTDTQYF. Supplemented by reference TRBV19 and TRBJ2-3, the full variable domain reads DGGITQSPKYLFRKEGQNVTLSCEQNLNHDAMYWYRQDPGQGLRLIYYSQIVNDFQKGDIAEGYSVSREKKESFPLTVTSAQKNPTAFYLCASSIRGTDTQYFGPGTRLTVL.

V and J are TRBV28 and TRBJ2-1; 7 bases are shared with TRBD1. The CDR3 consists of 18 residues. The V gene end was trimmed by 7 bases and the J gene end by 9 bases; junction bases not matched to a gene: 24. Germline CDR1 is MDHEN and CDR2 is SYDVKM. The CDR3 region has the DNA TGTGCCAGCACTCCCATGGGCTCGGACAGGTCCCGAAGGGGTGAGCAGTTCTTC. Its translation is CASTPMGSDRSRRGEQFF.